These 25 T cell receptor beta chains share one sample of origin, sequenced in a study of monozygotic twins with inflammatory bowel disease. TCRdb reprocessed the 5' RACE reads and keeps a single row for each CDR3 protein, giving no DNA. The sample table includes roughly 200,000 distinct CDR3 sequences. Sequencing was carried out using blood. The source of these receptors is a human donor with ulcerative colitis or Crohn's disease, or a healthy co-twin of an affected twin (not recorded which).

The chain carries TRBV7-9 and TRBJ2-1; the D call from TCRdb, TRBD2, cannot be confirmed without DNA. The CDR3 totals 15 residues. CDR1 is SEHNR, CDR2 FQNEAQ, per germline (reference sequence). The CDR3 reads CASSPRTSGRGEQFF.

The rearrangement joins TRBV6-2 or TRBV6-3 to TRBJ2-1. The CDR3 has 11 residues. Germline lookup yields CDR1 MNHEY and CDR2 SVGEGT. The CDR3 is CASKFYNEQFF.

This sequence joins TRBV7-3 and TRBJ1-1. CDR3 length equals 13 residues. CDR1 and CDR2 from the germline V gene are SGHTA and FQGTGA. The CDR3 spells CASSSAAYTEAFF.

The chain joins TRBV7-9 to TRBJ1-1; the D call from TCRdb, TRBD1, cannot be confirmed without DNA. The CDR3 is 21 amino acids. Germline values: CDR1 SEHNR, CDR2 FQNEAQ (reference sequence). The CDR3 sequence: CASSLGGLGPGQEKWDTEAFF.

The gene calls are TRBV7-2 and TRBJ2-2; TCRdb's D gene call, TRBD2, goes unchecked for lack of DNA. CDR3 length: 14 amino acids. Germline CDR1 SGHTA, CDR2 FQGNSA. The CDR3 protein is CASRTSSNTGELFF.

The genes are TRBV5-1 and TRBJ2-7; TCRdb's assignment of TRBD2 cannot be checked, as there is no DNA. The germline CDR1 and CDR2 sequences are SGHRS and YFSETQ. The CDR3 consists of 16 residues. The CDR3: CASSPQPGPGTYEQYF.

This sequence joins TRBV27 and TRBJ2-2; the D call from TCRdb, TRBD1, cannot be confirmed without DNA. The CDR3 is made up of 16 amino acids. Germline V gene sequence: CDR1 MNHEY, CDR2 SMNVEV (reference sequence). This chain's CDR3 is CASGSGQTSNTGELFF.

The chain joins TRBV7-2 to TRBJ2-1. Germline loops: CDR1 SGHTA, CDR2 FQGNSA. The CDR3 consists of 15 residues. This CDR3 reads CASSRTDHHNNEQFF. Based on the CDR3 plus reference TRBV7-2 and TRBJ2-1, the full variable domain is GAGVSQSPSNKVTEKGKDVELRCDPISGHTALYWYRQSLGQGLEFLIYFQGNSAPDKSGLPSDRFSAERTGGSVSTLTIQRTQQEDSAVYLCASSRTDHHNNEQFFGPGTRLTVL.

The chain's CDR3 is CAIGGGEGETQYF. V usage is TRBV10-3 and J usage is TRBJ2-5; TCRdb picks TRBD2, but there is no DNA to check that call. The V gene's germline CDR1 is ENHRY and CDR2 SYGVKD. There are 13 residues in the CDR3.

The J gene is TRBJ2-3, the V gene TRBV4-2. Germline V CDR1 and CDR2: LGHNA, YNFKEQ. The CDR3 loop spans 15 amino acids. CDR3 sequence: CASSQDERWGDTQYF.

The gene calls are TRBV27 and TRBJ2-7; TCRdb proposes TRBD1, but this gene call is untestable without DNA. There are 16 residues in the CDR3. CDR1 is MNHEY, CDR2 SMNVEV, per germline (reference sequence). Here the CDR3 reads CASSSSGGQSRYEQYF.

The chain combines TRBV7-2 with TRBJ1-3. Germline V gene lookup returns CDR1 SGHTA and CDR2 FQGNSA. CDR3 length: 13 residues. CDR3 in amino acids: CASSRNARDTIYF. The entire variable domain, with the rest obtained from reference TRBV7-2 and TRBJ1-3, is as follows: GAGVSQSPSNKVTEKGKDVELRCDPISGHTALYWYRQSLGQGLEFLIYFQGNSAPDKSGLPSDRFSAERTGGSVSTLTIQRTQQEDSAVYLCASSRNARDTIYFGEGSWLTVV.

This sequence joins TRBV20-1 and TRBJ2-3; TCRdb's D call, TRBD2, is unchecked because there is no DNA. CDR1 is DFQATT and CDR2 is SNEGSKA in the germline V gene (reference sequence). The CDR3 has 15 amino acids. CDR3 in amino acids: CSARRLAGPTDTQYF.

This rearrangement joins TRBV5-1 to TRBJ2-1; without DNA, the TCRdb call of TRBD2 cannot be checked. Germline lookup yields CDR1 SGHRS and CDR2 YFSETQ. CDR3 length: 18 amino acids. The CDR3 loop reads CASSTGLAGGKSYNEQFF.

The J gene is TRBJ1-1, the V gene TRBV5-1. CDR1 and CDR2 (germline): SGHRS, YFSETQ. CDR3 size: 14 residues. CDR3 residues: CASSFTGEDTEAFF.

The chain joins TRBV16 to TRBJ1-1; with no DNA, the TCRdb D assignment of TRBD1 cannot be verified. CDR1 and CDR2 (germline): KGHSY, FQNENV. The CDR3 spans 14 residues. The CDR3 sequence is CASGRQGGVTEAFF.

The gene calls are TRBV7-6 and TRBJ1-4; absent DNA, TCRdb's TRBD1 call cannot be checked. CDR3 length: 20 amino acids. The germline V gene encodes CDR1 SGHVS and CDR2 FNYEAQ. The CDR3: CASSLARSGTGARTNEKLFF.

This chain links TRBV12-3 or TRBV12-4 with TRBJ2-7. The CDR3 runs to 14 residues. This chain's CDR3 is CASSLGTGPYEQYF.

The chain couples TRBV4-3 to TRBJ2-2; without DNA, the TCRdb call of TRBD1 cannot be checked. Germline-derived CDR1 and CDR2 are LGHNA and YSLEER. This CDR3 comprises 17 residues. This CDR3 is CASSPRRVALNTGELFF.

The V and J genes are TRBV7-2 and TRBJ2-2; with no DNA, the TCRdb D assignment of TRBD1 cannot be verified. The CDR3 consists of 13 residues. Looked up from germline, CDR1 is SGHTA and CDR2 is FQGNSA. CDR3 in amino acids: CASSWPGERELFF.

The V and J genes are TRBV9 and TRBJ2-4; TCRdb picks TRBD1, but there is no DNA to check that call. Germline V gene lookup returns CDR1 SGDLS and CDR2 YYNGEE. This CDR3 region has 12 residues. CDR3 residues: CASSEGGNIQYF.

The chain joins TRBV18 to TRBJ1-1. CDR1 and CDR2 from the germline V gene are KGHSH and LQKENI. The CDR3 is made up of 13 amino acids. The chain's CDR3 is CASSPNRNTEAFF.

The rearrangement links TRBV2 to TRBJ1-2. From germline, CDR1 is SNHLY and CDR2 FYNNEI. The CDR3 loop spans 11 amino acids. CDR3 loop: CASTRNYGYTF. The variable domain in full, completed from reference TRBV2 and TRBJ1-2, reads EPEVTQTPSHQVTQMGQEVILRCVPISNHLYFYWYRQILGQKVEFLVSFYNNEISEKSEIFDDQFSVERPDGSNFTLKIRSTKLEDSAMYFCASTRNYGYTFGSGTRLTVV.

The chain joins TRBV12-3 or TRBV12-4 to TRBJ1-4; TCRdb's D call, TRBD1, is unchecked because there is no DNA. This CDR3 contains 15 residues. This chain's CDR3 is CASSPRVTTNEKLFF.

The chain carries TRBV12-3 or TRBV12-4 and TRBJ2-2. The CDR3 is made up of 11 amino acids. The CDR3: CASLWAGELFF.